This T cell receptor beta chain stems from a study of vaccination and CD4 T cells after COVID-19. The V end lost 1 base, the J end lost 8 bases, and 14 bases lay between the germline ends. The CDR3 extends over 14 amino acids. Germline lookup yields CDR1 SEHNR and CDR2 FQNEAQ (reference sequence). Cultured CD4+ T cell DNA was sequenced using the Oncomine TCR Beta short-read assay. TCRdb re-called the PCR reads with MiXCR, one entry per CDR3 protein. The sample consists of about 5,000 distinct CDR3 sequences, approximately 76% of them appearing once. A word on this clonotype: What it recognizes is unknown.

Treatment here: roughly ten-day PBMC culture with coronavirus spike peptide pools or control peptides (ViraFEST assay). The chain links TRBV7-9 to TRBJ1-2, with D tentatively TRBD1 (6 bases). Material: CD4+ T cells from blood, cultured in vitro. The clonotype comes from a human donor who had recovered from COVID-19. CDR3 sequence (DNA): TGTGCCAGCAGCTTAGTAGGGGGGGGCTTCGGCTACACCTTC. Translating it yields CASSLVGGGFGYTF.